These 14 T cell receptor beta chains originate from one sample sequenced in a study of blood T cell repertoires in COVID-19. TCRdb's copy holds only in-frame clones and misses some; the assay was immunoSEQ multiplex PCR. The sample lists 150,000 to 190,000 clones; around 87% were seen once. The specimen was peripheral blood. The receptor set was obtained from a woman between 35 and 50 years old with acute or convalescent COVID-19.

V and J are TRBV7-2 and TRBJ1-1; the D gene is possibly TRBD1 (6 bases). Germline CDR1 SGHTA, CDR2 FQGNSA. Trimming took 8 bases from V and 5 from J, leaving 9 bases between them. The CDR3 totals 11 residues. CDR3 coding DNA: TGTGCCAGCCTAGGGGGAACTGAAGCTTTCTTT. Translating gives CASLGGTEAFF.

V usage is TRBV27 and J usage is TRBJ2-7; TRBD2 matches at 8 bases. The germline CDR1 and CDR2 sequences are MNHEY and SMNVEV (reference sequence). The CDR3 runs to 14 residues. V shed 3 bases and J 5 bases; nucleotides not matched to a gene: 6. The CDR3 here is CASSFPGTSNEQYF. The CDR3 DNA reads TGTGCCAGCAGTTTCCCCGGGACTAGTAACGAGCAGTACTTC.

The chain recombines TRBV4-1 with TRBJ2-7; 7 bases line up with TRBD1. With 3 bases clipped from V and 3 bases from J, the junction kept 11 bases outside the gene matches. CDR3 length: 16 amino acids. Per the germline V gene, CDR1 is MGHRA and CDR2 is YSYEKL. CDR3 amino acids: CASSQEDRVGFYEQYF. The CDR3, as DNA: TGCGCCAGCAGCCAGGAAGACAGGGTTGGTTTCTACGAGCAGTACTTC.

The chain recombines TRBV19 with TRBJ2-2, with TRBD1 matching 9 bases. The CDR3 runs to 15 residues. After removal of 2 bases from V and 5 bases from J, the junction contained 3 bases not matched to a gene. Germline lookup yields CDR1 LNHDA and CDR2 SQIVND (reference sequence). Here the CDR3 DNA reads TGTGCCAGTAGTATAACAGGGGGCAGAACCGGGGAGCTGTTTTTT. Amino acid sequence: CASSITGGRTGELFF.

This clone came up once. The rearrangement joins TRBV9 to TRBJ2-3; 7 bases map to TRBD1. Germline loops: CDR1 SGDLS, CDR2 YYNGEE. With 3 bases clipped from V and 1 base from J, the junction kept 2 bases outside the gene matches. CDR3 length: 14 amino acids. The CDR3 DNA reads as TGTGCCAGCAGCGGCACAGGGGGCACAGATACGCAGTATTTT. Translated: CASSGTGGTDTQYF.

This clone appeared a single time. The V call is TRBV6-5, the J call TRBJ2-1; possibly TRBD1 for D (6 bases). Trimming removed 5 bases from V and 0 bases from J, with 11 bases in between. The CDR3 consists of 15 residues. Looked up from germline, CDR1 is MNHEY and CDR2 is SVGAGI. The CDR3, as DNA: TGTGCCAGCAGTACGGACAGAAGCTCCTACAATGAGCAGTTCTTC. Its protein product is CASSTDRSSYNEQFF.

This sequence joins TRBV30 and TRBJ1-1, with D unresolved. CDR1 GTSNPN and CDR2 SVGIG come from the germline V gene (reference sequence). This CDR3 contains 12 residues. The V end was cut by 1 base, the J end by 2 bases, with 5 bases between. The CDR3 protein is CAWSALNTEAFF. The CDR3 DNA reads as TGTGCCTGGAGTGCTTTAAACACTGAAGCTTTCTTT.

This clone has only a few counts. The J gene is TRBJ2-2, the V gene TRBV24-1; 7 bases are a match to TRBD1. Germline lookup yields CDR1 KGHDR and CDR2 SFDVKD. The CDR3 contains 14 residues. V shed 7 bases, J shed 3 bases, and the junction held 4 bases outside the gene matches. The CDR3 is CATSRDSYTGELFF. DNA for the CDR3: TGTGCCACCAGCCGGGACAGTTACACCGGGGAGCTGTTTTTT.

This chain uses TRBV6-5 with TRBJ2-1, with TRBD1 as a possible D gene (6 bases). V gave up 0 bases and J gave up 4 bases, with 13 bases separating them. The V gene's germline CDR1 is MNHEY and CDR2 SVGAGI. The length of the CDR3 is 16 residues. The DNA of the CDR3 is TGTGCCAGCAGTTACTCGCGCAGGGGCGTTTACAATGAGCAGTTCTTC. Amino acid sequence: CASSYSRRGVYNEQFF.

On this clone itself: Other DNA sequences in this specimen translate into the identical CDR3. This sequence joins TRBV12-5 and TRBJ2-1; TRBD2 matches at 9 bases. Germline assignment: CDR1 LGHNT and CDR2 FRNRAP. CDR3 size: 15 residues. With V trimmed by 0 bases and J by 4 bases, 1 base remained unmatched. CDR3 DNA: TGTGCTAGTGGTTTGGTACTAGCGGGTTACAATGAGCAGTTCTTC. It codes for CASGLVLAGYNEQFF.

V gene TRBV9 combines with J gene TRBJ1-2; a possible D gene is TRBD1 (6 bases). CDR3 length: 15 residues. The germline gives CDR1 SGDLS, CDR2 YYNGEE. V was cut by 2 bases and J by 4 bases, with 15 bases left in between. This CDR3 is CASSVQTGPPYGYTF. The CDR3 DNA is TGTGCCAGCAGCGTGCAGACAGGCCCTCCCTATGGCTACACCTTC.

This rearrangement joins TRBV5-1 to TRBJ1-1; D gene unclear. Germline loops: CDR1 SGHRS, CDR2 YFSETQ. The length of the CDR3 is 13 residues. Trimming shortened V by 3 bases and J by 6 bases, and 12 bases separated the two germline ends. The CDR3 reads CASSSILGAEAFF. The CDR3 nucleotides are TGCGCCAGCAGCTCAATTCTGGGCGCTGAAGCTTTCTTT.

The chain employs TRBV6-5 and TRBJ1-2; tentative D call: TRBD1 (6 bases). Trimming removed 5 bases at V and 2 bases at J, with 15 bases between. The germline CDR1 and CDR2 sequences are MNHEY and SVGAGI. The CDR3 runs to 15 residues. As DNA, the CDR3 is TGTGCCAGCAGTCAGTACCCGACAGGAAACTATGGCTACACCTTC. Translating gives CASSQYPTGNYGYTF.

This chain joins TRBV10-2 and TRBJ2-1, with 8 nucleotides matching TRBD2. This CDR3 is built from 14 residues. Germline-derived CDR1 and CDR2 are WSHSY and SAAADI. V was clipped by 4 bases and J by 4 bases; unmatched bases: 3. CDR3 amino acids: CASSGTSGYNEQFF. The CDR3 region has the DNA TGCGCCAGCAGTGGTACTAGCGGTTACAATGAGCAGTTCTTC.